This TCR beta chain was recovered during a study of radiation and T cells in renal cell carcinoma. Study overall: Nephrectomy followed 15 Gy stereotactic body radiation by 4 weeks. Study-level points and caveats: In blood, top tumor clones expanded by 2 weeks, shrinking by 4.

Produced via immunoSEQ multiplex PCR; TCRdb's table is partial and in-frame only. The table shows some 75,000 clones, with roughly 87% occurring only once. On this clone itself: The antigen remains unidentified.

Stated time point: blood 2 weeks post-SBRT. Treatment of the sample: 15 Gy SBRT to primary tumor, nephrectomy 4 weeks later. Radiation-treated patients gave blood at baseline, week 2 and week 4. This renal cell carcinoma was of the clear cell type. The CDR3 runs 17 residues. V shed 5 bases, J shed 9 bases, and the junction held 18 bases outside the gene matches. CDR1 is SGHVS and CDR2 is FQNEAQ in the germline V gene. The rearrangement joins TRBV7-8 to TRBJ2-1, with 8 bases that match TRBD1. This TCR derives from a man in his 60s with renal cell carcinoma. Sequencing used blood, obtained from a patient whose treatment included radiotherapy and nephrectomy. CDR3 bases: TGTGCCAGCAGCACCCAGCAGACAGGGGCCCTGAGAATTGAGCAGTTCTTC. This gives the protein CASSTQQTGALRIEQFF.